Below, one TCR beta chain is given with its context. This CDR3 region has 14 residues. The germline gives CDR1 MNHEY, CDR2 SVGAGI. With 6 bases clipped from V and 3 bases from J, the junction kept 4 bases outside the gene matches. This sample is drawn from a study of T cell changes during pregnancy in multiple sclerosis. Repertoires were generated with immunoSEQ multiplex PCR, while TCRdb's copy carries only in-frame clones and drops some. The sample consists of some 59,000 clones, 80% to 90% of them appearing once. The clonotype originates from a female donor with multiple sclerosis, enrolled in a pregnancy study. The sequencing used peripheral blood, collected in the first trimester of pregnancy. V and J are TRBV6-5 and TRBJ2-3; 9 bases are shared with TRBD1. The CDR3 DNA follows: TGTGCCAGCAGCATGGGACAGGGAACAGATACGCAGTATTTT. Protein product: CASSMGQGTDTQYF.